Below, 3 T cell receptor beta chains from the same sample are listed, as sequenced in a study of response to subunit inactivated influenza vaccine. In TCRdb, the RT-PCR reads were re-called with MiXCR into one record per CDR3 protein. The sample consists of approximately 530,000 distinct CDR3 sequences, roughly 8.2% of them appearing once. Sequencing was performed on PBMCs from blood, taken approximately 25 months after vaccination. Receptor source: a man aged 50 to 69 who received an inactivated influenza vaccine.

This chain connects TRBV27 to TRBJ2-2; unclear D gene. This CDR3 region has 13 residues. Germline V lookup: CDR1 MNHEY, CDR2 SMNVEV (reference sequence). V dropped 6 bases and J dropped 13 bases, with 18 bases sitting between them. The CDR3, as DNA: TGTGCCAGCAGCCACTCTCAAACCGGCGGGCTGTTTTTT. Its protein product is CASSHSQTGGLFF.

The table lists this clonotype with many counts. CDR3 protein: CASSLAGVLNEQFF. As DNA, the CDR3 is TGTGCCAGCAGCTTAGCGGGAGTTCTCAATGAGCAGTTCTTC. This chain joins TRBV11-2 and TRBJ2-1; a weak D match, TRBD2 (6 bases). Germline V gene sequence: CDR1 SGHAT, CDR2 FQNNGV. The length of the CDR3 is 14 residues. The germline V and J ends were trimmed by 1 base and 6 bases, with 10 bases remaining between them.

This clonotype appeared a few times. The genes are TRBV6-1 and TRBJ2-3; D is ambiguous. Germline lookup yields CDR1 MNHNS and CDR2 SASEGT. V lost 2 bases and J 4 bases, leaving 4 bases between the germline ends. This CDR3 comprises 12 residues. The CDR3 reads CASSEFADTQYF. As DNA, the CDR3 is TGTGCCAGCAGTGAATTCGCAGATACGCAGTATTTT.